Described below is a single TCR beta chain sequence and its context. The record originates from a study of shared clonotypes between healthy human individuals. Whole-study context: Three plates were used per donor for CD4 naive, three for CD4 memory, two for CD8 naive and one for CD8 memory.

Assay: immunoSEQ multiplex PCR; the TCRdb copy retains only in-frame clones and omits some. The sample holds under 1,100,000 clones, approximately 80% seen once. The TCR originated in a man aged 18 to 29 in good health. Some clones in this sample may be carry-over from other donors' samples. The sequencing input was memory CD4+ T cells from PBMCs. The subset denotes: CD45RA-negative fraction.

The CDR3 nucleotides read TGTGCCAGCAGTTACTCCCGACAGAGCCTGAATGAAGCTTTCTTT. Its translation is CASSYSRQSLNEAFF. The V call is TRBV6-5, the J call TRBJ1-1, with D possibly being TRBD1 (5 bases). Germline CDR1 is MNHEY and CDR2 is SVGAGI. V lost 0 bases and J 7 bases, leaving 15 bases between the germline ends. The CDR3 covers 15 residues.